This entry describes one T cell receptor beta chain. Antigen: not known. Specified time point: newly diagnosed, previously untreated cHL patient sample. Untreated, newly diagnosed classical Hodgkin lymphoma PBMCs were comparators. Using immunoSEQ multiplex PCR, the repertoire was profiled, and TCRdb retains in-frame clones only, with some absent. The sample records about 30,000 clones, about nine tenths being singletons. The data stem from a study of PD-1 blockade in classical Hodgkin lymphoma. Study-wide points: Relative to healthy donors, newly diagnosed patients reportedly had lower baseline TCR diversity, which was reported as lower still in relapsed/refractory patients.

The germline V gene has CDR1 MDHEN and CDR2 SYDVKM. V lost 3 bases to trimming and J lost 16 bases; unmatched junction nucleotides: 11. The CDR3 consists of 14 residues. This sequence joins TRBV28 and TRBJ1-4, with TRBD1 identical over 10 bases. The specimen sequenced was peripheral blood mononuclear cells (PBMCs). The TCR comes from a human donor with classical Hodgkin lymphoma. In DNA form, the CDR3 reads TGTGCCAGCAGTTTGGGACAGGGGCGATGGCTCCCGTTTTTT. Amino acid sequence: CASSLGQGRWLPFF.